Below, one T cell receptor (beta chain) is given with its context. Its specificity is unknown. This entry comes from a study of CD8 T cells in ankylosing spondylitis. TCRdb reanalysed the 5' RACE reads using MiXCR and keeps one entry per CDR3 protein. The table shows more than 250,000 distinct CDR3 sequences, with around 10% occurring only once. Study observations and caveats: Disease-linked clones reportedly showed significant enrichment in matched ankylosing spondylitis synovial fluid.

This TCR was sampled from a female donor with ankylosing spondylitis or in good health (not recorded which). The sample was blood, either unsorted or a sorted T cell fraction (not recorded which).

The DNA of the CDR3 is TGCGCCAGCAGTTCTCAGGGGGCTGGTACAGATACGCAGTATTTT. It specifies CASSSQGAGTDTQYF. The genes are TRBV5-1 and TRBJ2-3; TRBD1 matches 8 bases. Losses at the gene ends were 5 bases for V and 3 bases for J; bases not matched to a gene: 8. This CDR3 region has 15 residues. Germline CDR1 reads SGHRS; CDR2 reads YFSETQ.